What follows are 3 T cell receptor beta chains derived from one specimen sequenced in a study of blood T cells in healthy people across ages. A second 7 to 11 cycle PCR used barcoded and J-beta primers. TCRdb redid the calling of the 5' RACE reads with MiXCR, one entry per CDR3 protein. The sample holds under 2,000,000 distinct CDR3 sequences, less than 50% seen once. Sample: blood. The receptors here all came from a woman in her 40s in good health.

The rearrangement uses TRBV5-1 and TRBJ2-5; D remains ambiguous. CDR3 length: 14 residues. Germline CDR1 reads SGHRS; CDR2 reads YFSETQ. Trimming left V 4 bases short and J 6 bases short, with 16 bases between. Written as DNA, the CDR3 is TGCGCCAGCAGCCCTGTCCGACTCCCCCAGACCCAGTACTTC. This encodes CASSPVRLPQTQYF.

The chain employs TRBV20-1 and TRBJ2-5; a weak D match, TRBD1 (5 bases). Germline V lookup: CDR1 DFQATT, CDR2 SNEGSKA (reference sequence). V was pared by 6 bases and J by 11 bases, with 22 bases between. The CDR3 has 13 residues. The CDR3 reads CSAEQGSPNEQYF. In DNA form, the CDR3 reads TGCAGTGCGGAGCAGGGTTCTCCCAATGAGCAGTACTTC.

The V call is TRBV28, the J call TRBJ2-7, with D maybe TRBD1 (6 bases). V lost 6 bases and J 2 bases, leaving 14 bases between the germline ends. The CDR3 spans 14 residues. CDR1 and CDR2 from the germline V gene are MDHEN and SYDVKM. In DNA form, the CDR3 reads TGTGCCAGCAGAGCTCAGGGACAAACCTACGAGCAGTACTTC. Translating gives CASRAQGQTYEQYF.